The entry that follows covers one T cell receptor beta chain sequence. The data belong to a study of cytomegalovirus exposure and HLA in healthy donors. Study details: Previous work identified 120 million or so unique TCR beta sequences from about 179 million T cells.

All the people who gave samples were healthy bone marrow donors. The primer mix had 60 Vbeta and 13 Jbeta primers. This table comes from immunoSEQ multiplex PCR, and its TCRdb copy is limited to in-frame clones, with some not included. The data contain about 140,000 clones, 70% to 85% of them singletons. This CDR3 spans 13 amino acids. Trimming took 4 bases from V and 5 from J; bases not matched to a gene: 4. The germline V gene encodes CDR1 SNHLY and CDR2 FYNNEI. The genes are TRBV2 and TRBJ2-7; 8 bases fit TRBD1. The source of this sequence is a man aged 35 to 55 in good health and CMV-seronegative. The specimen sequenced was PBMCs. The CDR3 protein is CASSVGTGDEQYF. The CDR3 DNA reads as TGTGCCAGCAGTGTAGGGACAGGAGACGAGCAGTACTTC.